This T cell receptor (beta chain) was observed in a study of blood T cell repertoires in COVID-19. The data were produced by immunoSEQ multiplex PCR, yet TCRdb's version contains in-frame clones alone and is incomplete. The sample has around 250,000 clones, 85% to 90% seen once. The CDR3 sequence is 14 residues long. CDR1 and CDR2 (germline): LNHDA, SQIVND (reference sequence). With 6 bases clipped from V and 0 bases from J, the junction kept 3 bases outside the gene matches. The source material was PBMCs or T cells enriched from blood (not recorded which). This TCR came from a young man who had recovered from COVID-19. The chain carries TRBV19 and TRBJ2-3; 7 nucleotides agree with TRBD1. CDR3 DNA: TGTGCCAGTAGCCGGGACAGAAGCACAGATACGCAGTATTTT. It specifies CASSRDRSTDTQYF. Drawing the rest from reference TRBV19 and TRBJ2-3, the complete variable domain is DGGITQSPKYLFRKEGQNVTLSCEQNLNHDAMYWYRQDPGQGLRLIYYSQIVNDFQKGDIAEGYSVSREKKESFPLTVTSAQKNPTAFYLCASSRDRSTDTQYFGPGTRLTVL.